This entry lists 19 T cell receptor beta chains sequenced from one sample in a study of tumour-infiltrating T cells in Burkitt lymphoma. Assay: immunoSEQ multiplex PCR; the TCRdb copy retains only in-frame clones and omits some. The sample has 12,000 to 15,000 clones; roughly 74% are singletons. The specimen was tumor tissue. The receptors originated from a human donor with diffuse large B-cell lymphoma.

The chain joins TRBV9 to TRBJ1-5; TRBD1 might be the D (5 bases). CDR1 SGDLS and CDR2 YYNGEE come from the germline V gene. This CDR3 region has 14 residues. Deletions cut 2 bases from V and 4 bases from J, with 10 bases between. CDR3 sequence reads: CASSVGLTNQPQHF. The CDR3 DNA is TGTGCCAGCAGCGTGGGACTGACGAATCAGCCCCAGCATTTT. The full variable domain, its missing parts supplied by reference TRBV9 and TRBJ1-5, is DSGVTQTPKHLITATGQRVTLRCSPRSGDLSVYWYQQSLDQGLQFLIQYYNGEERAKGNILERFSAQQFPDLHSELNLSSLELGDSALYFCASSVGLTNQPQHFGDGTRLSIL.

The chain is built from TRBV6-5 and TRBJ1-5, with D possibly TRBD1 on 6 matching bases. This CDR3 comprises 14 residues. Germline V gene data show CDR1 as MNHEY and CDR2 as SVGAGI. Trimming took off 4 bases at V and 4 bases at J, with 11 bases between the two ends. The CDR3 loop reads CASSSNRENQPQHF. The CDR3 DNA is TGTGCCAGCAGTTCCAACAGGGAAAATCAGCCCCAGCATTTT.

The genes are TRBV18 and TRBJ1-5; 7 positions match TRBD1. Losses at the gene ends were 1 base for V and 5 bases for J; bases not matched to a gene: 5. This CDR3 region has 15 residues. Germline CDR1 reads KGHSH; CDR2 reads LQKENI. The CDR3 protein is CASSPLEGADQPQHF. CDR3 in DNA: TGTGCCAGCTCACCACTTGAGGGGGCGGATCAGCCCCAGCATTTT.

This chain connects TRBV5-6 to TRBJ1-1; 7 bases match TRBD1. Losses at the gene ends were 3 bases for V and 11 bases for J; bases not matched to a gene: 10. Germline V gives CDR1 SGHDT, CDR2 YYEEEE. The CDR3 is 13 amino acids. The CDR3 bases are TGTGCCAGCAGCTGGAGTTCAGGGGGAACGGCTTTCTTT. Translation: CASSWSSGGTAFF.

The chain couples TRBV6-1 to TRBJ2-7; D possibly corresponds to TRBD2 (6 bases). Germline CDR1 MNHNS, CDR2 SASEGT. The V and J ends lost 4 bases and 6 bases respectively, with 13 bases between them. The CDR3 totals 13 residues. CDR3 amino acids: CASSVRPGGEQYF. CDR3 sequence (DNA): TGTGCCAGCAGTGTCCGGCCCGGGGGCGAGCAGTACTTC.

This rearrangement joins TRBV27 to TRBJ1-2, with D unresolved. The V gene's germline CDR1 is MNHEY and CDR2 SMNVEV (reference sequence). The CDR3 spans 13 residues. V lost 2 bases to trimming and J lost 8 bases, with 12 bases between them. The DNA for the CDR3 is TGTGCCAGCAGTTTAGCCGCCGGGGTGGGCTACACCTTC. Amino acids: CASSLAAGVGYTF.

The chain carries TRBV28 and TRBJ1-1; D gene ambiguous. Germline CDR1 is MDHEN and CDR2 is SYDVKM. With 11 bases removed from V and 3 bases from J, the gap between germline ends came to 19 bases. The CDR3 length is 14 residues. CDR3 DNA: TGTGCCGGTACCAGGACGTGGGGTGACACTGAAGCTTTCTTT. Translated, it gives CAGTRTWGDTEAFF.

The chain recombines TRBV21-1 with TRBJ2-4; TRBD2, as called in the table, went unchecked against the DNA. TRBV21-1 is assigned pseudogene status. CDR3 size: 16 residues. The CDR3, as DNA: TGTGCCAGCACCATCCCCAGAGGAATAGCCAAAAACATTCAGTACTTC. It is translated as CASTIPRGIAKNIQYF.

This rearrangement joins TRBV7-9 to TRBJ1-1; D remains unclear. In germline, CDR1 is SEHNR, CDR2 FQNEAQ (reference sequence). CDR3 length equals 15 residues. V lost 5 bases, J lost 4 bases, and 17 bases lay in between. CDR3 amino acids: CASSPSVQLLTEAFF. The CDR3 nucleotides read TGTGCCAGCAGCCCCTCCGTTCAGCTCCTCACTGAAGCTTTCTTT. The variable domain in full, completed from reference TRBV7-9 and TRBJ1-1, reads DTGVSQNPRHKITKRGQNVTFRCDPISEHNRLYWYRQTLGQGPEFLTYFQNEAQLEKSRLLSDRFSAERPKGSFSTLEIQRTEQGDSAMYLCASSPSVQLLTEAFFGQGTRLTVV.

The genes are TRBV6-6 and TRBJ2-7; 7 bases are shared with TRBD2. The CDR3 is 11 residues long. The germline V gene has CDR1 MNHNY and CDR2 SVGAGI (reference sequence). The J segment lost 7 bases and the V segment lost 7 bases, leaving 4 bases of the junction unmatched. DNA for the CDR3: TGTGCCAGCACGCGGGGAGGGGAGCAGTACTTC. Encoded protein: CASTRGGEQYF.

This clone was seen only a few times. The chain carries TRBV29-1 and TRBJ2-7; D unresolved. CDR3 length equals 12 residues. Germline CDR1 and CDR2: SQVTM and ANQGSEA. V was shortened by 0 bases and J by 5 bases, with 8 bases between the two germline ends. DNA of the CDR3: TGCAGCGTTGAAGAAGATGGGAACGAGCAGTACTTC. Protein product: CSVEEDGNEQYF.

This clone was counted once. The V call is TRBV11-3, the J call TRBJ2-1, with TRBD1 matching 7 bases. The CDR3 spans 14 residues. The ends lost 5 bases at V and 8 bases at J; junction bases unmatched: 9. From germline, CDR1 is SGHNT and CDR2 YENEEA. The chain's CDR3 is CASSQEGAVDEQFF. The CDR3 DNA reads as TGTGCCAGCAGCCAAGAGGGGGCGGTGGATGAGCAGTTCTTC.

The V and J genes are TRBV27 and TRBJ1-6, with TRBD1 identical over 7 bases. The CDR3 is 15 amino acids. The V segment lost 5 bases and the J segment 4 bases; nucleotides outside the gene matches: 5. Germline V lookup: CDR1 MNHEY, CDR2 SMNVEV (reference sequence). Here the CDR3 DNA reads TGTGCCAGCAGTCTACAGGGGATATATAATTCACCCCTCCACTTT. Residues: CASSLQGIYNSPLHF.

In DNA, the CDR3 is TGTGCCAGCAGTGAAATTGGCCTACCGCCCTTCAATGAGCAGTTCTTC. It translates to CASSEIGLPPFNEQFF. V gene TRBV6-1 combines with J gene TRBJ2-1; D gene ambiguous. The V and J ends lost 2 bases and 6 bases respectively, with 17 bases between them. The CDR3 is 16 amino acids. Germline V lookup: CDR1 MNHNS, CDR2 SASEGT.

V is TRBV5-1 and J is TRBJ2-1; D is ambiguous. Trimming shortened V by 2 bases and J by 5 bases, and 8 bases separated the two germline ends. CDR1 is SGHRS and CDR2 is YFSETQ in the germline V gene. This CDR3 is built from 13 residues. The CDR3 DNA follows: TGCGCCAGCAGCTTAGGACCAGACAATGAGCAGTTCTTC. Its translation is CASSLGPDNEQFF.

V gene TRBV18 combines with J gene TRBJ1-5; D is undetermined. The V end lost 3 bases, the J end lost 5 bases, and 14 bases lay between the germline ends. CDR1 is KGHSH, CDR2 LQKENI, per germline. The CDR3 is 15 residues long. CDR3 residues: CASSPRPRKDQPQHF. CDR3 DNA: TGTGCCAGCTCACCGCGGCCTCGGAAGGATCAGCCCCAGCATTTT.

J is TRBJ1-3 and V is TRBV14, with D hard to call. Deletions cut 0 bases from V and 2 bases from J, with 8 bases between. The germline CDR1 and CDR2 sequences are SGHDN and FVKESK. The CDR3 spans 15 residues. The CDR3 sequence is CASSQEWLPGNTIYF. The CDR3 DNA sequence: TGTGCCAGCAGCCAAGAGTGGCTCCCTGGAAACACCATATATTTT. The variable domain in full, with the rest retrieved from reference TRBV14 and TRBJ1-3, is EAGVTQFPSHSVIEKGQTVTLRCDPISGHDNLYWYRRVMGKEIKFLLHFVKESKQDESGMPNNRFLAERTGGTYSTLKVQPAELEDSGVYFCASSQEWLPGNTIYFGEGSWLTVV.

This clone was counted only a few times. This chain connects TRBV9 to TRBJ2-2; 13 positions agree with TRBD2. CDR3 size: 18 residues. The germline V gene has CDR1 SGDLS and CDR2 YYNGEE. The V segment lost 3 bases and the J segment 2 bases; nucleotides outside the gene matches: 7. The CDR3 nucleotides are TGTGCCAGCAGCGCCCGGACTAGCGGGAGAGGAAACACCGGGGAGCTGTTTTTT. Its translation is CASSARTSGRGNTGELFF.

This clone was counted a single time. The rearrangement links TRBV9 to TRBJ1-1; no firm D call. CDR1 is SGDLS and CDR2 is YYNGEE in the germline V gene. Trimming left V 0 bases short and J 6 bases short, with 9 bases between. This CDR3 is 13 amino acids long. CDR3 loop: CASSVVVGSEAFF. The CDR3 nucleotides are TGTGCCAGCAGCGTAGTCGTCGGGTCTGAAGCTTTCTTT.